These T cell receptor beta chains were read from a single sample in a study of shared clonotypes between healthy human individuals. Generated by immunoSEQ multiplex PCR, the TCRdb table keeps only in-frame clones and is missing some. This sample has 650,000 to 750,000 clones, with approximately 75% found just once. Sequenced sample: memory CD4+ T cells sorted from blood. The receptors shown here come from a young woman in good health. CDR3s include the opening cysteine and the closing phenylalanine or tryptophan. The order of the fields is V gene, CDR3 protein.

>TRBV5-1
CASSLVPPEPNSGNTIYF
>TRBV7-9
CASSLTGSVGAFF
>TRBV6-1
CASRIVLDEKLFF
>TRBV23-1
CASSQSCRIPVGGYTF
>TRBV9
CASSKDIRRETQYF
>TRBV19
CASSKGLAGGISRETQYF
>TRBV11-2
CASSFSPRGAFF
>TRBV6-5
CASSYKGLAGTYEQYF
>TRBV27
CASSSLIPGGEQYF
>TRBV27
CASKRAGTGGYEQYF
>TRBV27
CASSMTGGYGYTF
>TRBV5-4
CASSLETYGYTF
>TRBV10-3
CAISPGQLNTGELFF
>TRBV2
CASGVDTGELFF
>TRBV7-3
CASSQIAQGSYNEQFF
>TRBV27
CAVGQGLANEQFF
>TRBV25-1
CASSEATGVDEQFF